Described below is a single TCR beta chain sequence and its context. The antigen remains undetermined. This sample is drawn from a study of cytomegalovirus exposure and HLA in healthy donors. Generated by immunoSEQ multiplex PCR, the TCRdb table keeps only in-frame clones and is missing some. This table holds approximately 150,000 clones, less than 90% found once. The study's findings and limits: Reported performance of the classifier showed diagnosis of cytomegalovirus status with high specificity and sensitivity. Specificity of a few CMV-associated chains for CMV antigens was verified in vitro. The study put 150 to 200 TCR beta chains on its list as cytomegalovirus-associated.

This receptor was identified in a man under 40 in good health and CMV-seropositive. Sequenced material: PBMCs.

CDR3 in amino acids: CASSLRQGDTGELFF. The CDR3, as DNA: TGCGCCAGCAGCTTGAGACAGGGAGACACCGGGGAGCTGTTTTTT. The genes are TRBV5-1 and TRBJ2-2, with TRBD1 matching over 7 bases. Germline CDR1 reads SGHRS; CDR2 reads YFSETQ. The CDR3 loop spans 15 amino acids. V was pared by 1 base and J by 3 bases, with 3 bases of the junction left unmatched. Full variable domain (rest looked up from reference TRBV5-1 and TRBJ2-2): KAGVTQTPRYLIKTRGQQVTLSCSPISGHRSVSWYQQTPGQGLQFLFEYFSETQRNKGNFPGRFSGRQFSNSRSEMNVSTLELGDSALYLCASSLRQGDTGELFFGEGSRLTVL.